The 32 T cell receptor beta chains below come from one sample, sequenced in a study of PD-1 blockade in classical Hodgkin lymphoma. Specified time point: cycle 4 day 1 (C4D1), after more than 5 weeks of nivolumab. All patients experienced relapse after autologous stem cell transplantation, and brentuximab vedotin exposure was variable. The authors purified CD4+ T cells from thawed PBMCs by magnetic negative selection. Profiling relied on immunoSEQ multiplex PCR, and the TCRdb table lists in-frame clones only, not all of them. This table holds fewer than 35,000 clones, approximately 90% found once. Sample: CD4+ T cells from blood, taken before the fourth cycle of nivolumab. The receptors stem from a human donor with classical Hodgkin lymphoma.

CDR3 amino acids: CARTGGARGANVLTF. The DNA of the CDR3 is TGTGCCCGGACAGGGGGCGCAAGGGGGGCCAACGTCCTGACTTTC. The V gene is TRBV30, the J gene TRBJ2-6; 11 bases match TRBD1. This CDR3 has 15 amino acids. The trim removed 8 bases at V and 4 bases at J, leaving 7 bases unmatched. Per germline, CDR1 GTSNPN and CDR2 SVGIG (reference sequence).

The chain couples TRBV9 to TRBJ2-2, with D possibly TRBD2 on 5 matching bases. V was pared by 4 bases and J by 8 bases, with 15 bases between. In germline, CDR1 is SGDLS, CDR2 YYNGEE. This CDR3 has 14 residues. In DNA, the CDR3 is TGTGCCAGCAGCAACCGAGGCCTAGCTGGGGAGCTGTTTTTT. It encodes CASSNRGLAGELFF.

The chain couples TRBV5-4 to TRBJ2-2, with no clear D. Trimming removed 4 bases at V and 1 base at J, with 5 bases between. Germline-derived CDR1 and CDR2 are SGHNT and YYREEE (reference sequence). This CDR3 is built from 13 residues. CDR3 protein: CASSGMNTGELFF. The DNA for the CDR3 is TGTGCCAGCAGCGGGATGAACACCGGGGAGCTGTTTTTT. Full variable domain (outside the CDR3, taken from reference TRBV5-4 and TRBJ2-2): ETGVTQSPTHLIKTRGQQVTLRCSSQSGHNTVSWYQQALGQGPQFIFQYYREEENGRGNFPPRFSGLQFPNYSSELNVNALELDDSALYLCASSGMNTGELFFGEGSRLTVL.

V usage is TRBV27 and J usage is TRBJ2-5, with a weak D call TRBD1 (6 bases). V was pared by 3 bases and J by 4 bases, with 15 bases between. The V gene's germline CDR1 is MNHEY and CDR2 SMNVEV (reference sequence). This CDR3 contains 15 residues. The CDR3 is CASSFQAQGRETQYF. In DNA, the CDR3 is TGTGCCAGCAGTTTCCAAGCACAGGGCCGAGAGACCCAGTACTTC.

This clone came up once. J is TRBJ1-4 and V is TRBV9, with D perhaps TRBD1 (5 bases). V gave up 5 bases and J gave up 2 bases, with 13 bases separating them. Germline CDR1 and CDR2: SGDLS and YYNGEE. The CDR3 has 15 residues. The CDR3 bases are TGTGCCAGCAGTGGCAGGGTTAGTACTAATGAAAAACTGTTTTTT. This codes for CASSGRVSTNEKLFF.

This chain joins TRBV9 and TRBJ1-1; no clear D. Between the trimmed V and J ends, which lost 0 bases and 3 bases, there was a span of 3 bases. Per germline, CDR1 SGDLS and CDR2 YYNGEE. This CDR3 contains 12 residues. The CDR3: CASSVDDTEAFF. CDR3 sequence (DNA): TGTGCCAGCAGCGTAGATGACACTGAAGCTTTCTTT.

The V gene is TRBV11-2, the J gene TRBJ2-7; 7 bases line up with TRBD1. The CDR3 contains 16 residues. Trimming took 5 bases from V and 3 from J; bases not matched to a gene: 13. Germline V CDR1 and CDR2: SGHAT, FQNNGV. CDR3 in amino acids: CASSRRQPAGGYEQYF. Written as DNA, the CDR3 is TGTGCCAGCAGCCGCCGCCAACCCGCAGGGGGCTACGAGCAGTACTTC.

The chain uses TRBV6-4 and TRBJ2-1; D unclear. This CDR3 is built from 14 residues. Trimming removed 6 bases from V and 4 bases from J, with 13 bases in between. The germline V gene has CDR1 MRHNA and CDR2 SNTAGT. The chain's CDR3 is CASSLEDGYNEQFF. Here the CDR3 DNA reads TGTGCCAGCAGCCTAGAGGACGGTTACAATGAGCAGTTCTTC.

This clone was seen a few times. The V gene is TRBV7-9, the J gene TRBJ1-1; D perhaps matches TRBD1 (5 bases). CDR3 length: 12 amino acids. V was cut by 1 base and J by 12 bases, with 12 bases left in between. Germline CDR1 SEHNR, CDR2 FQNEAQ (reference sequence). Here the CDR3 DNA reads TGTGCCAGCAGCTTAGGAGAAGGGGCAACTTTCTTT. Its translation: CASSLGEGATFF.

V and J are TRBV10-3 and TRBJ2-3; TRBD2 is a possible D gene (6 bases). The V end was cut by 5 bases, the J end by 0 bases, with 9 bases between. The germline CDR1 and CDR2 sequences are ENHRY and SYGVKD. This CDR3 spans 14 amino acids. The DNA of the CDR3 is TGTGCCATCAGTTGGGCGGGAAGCACAGATACGCAGTATTTT. It translates to CAISWAGSTDTQYF.

The J gene is TRBJ2-1, the V gene TRBV28; 9 bases are a match to TRBD2. V gave up 7 bases and J gave up 11 bases; unmatched junction bases: 12. The CDR3 sequence is 14 residues long. Germline V gene sequence: CDR1 MDHEN, CDR2 SYDVKM. CDR3 sequence (DNA): TGTGCCAGCACCCTATCCCGCGGGGGGGGGCAGCAGTTCTTC. As protein: CASTLSRGGGQQFF.

The chain couples TRBV5-1 to TRBJ1-3; D may be TRBD1 (6 bases). CDR1 and CDR2 from the germline V gene are SGHRS and YFSETQ. V shed 4 bases and J shed 2 bases, with 10 bases lying between them. This CDR3 is 14 amino acids long. This CDR3 reads CASSLTGTGNTIYF. CDR3 DNA sequence: TGCGCCAGCAGCCTAACAGGGACTGGAAACACCATATATTTT.

The chain links TRBV7-2 to TRBJ2-7, with TRBD2 matching 12 bases. The CDR3 spans 16 residues. V lost 4 bases and J lost 3; bases outside the gene matches: 7. The germline V gene encodes CDR1 SGHTA and CDR2 FQGNSA. In nucleotides, the CDR3 is TGTGCCAGCAGCTCGACACTAGCGGGGGGTGGCTACGAGCAGTACTTC. This encodes CASSSTLAGGGYEQYF.

Here the CDR3 DNA reads TGTGCCAGCAGCCCAAGCGGGATCAATGAGCGGCAGTTCTTC. Its translation: CASSPSGINERQFF. This sequence joins TRBV28 and TRBJ2-1; 7 bases match TRBD2. The junction had 14 bases not matched to a gene; V was cut back by 6 bases and J by 12 bases. The CDR3 consists of 14 residues. Germline V gene lookup returns CDR1 MDHEN and CDR2 SYDVKM. Full variable domain (missing parts from reference TRBV28 and TRBJ2-1): DVKVTQSSRYLVKRTGEKVFLECVQDMDHENMFWYRQDPGLGLRLIYFSYDVKMKEKGDIPEGYSVSREKKERFSLILESASTNQTSMYLCASSPSGINERQFFGPGTRLTVL.

This rearrangement joins TRBV5-1 to TRBJ2-5; the D is unclear. V was clipped by 4 bases and J by 1 base, with 11 bases between them. CDR1 and CDR2 (germline): SGHRS, YFSETQ. The CDR3 consists of 14 residues. The CDR3 DNA follows: TGCGCCAGCAGCGTCGGACCCGCCCAAGAGACCCAGTACTTC. This translates into CASSVGPAQETQYF. The full variable domain, with the rest looked up from reference TRBV5-1 and TRBJ2-5, is KAGVTQTPRYLIKTRGQQVTLSCSPISGHRSVSWYQQTPGQGLQFLFEYFSETQRNKGNFPGRFSGRQFSNSRSEMNVSTLELGDSALYLCASSVGPAQETQYFGPGTRLLVL.

The chain has TRBV5-1 and TRBJ1-1; no reliable D call. Germline V gives CDR1 SGHRS, CDR2 YFSETQ. V was pared by 5 bases and J by 3 bases, with 14 bases between. The CDR3 has 14 residues. The DNA of the CDR3 is TGCGCCAGCAGTCTTGGAAACGGGGACACTGAAGCTTTCTTT. It is translated as CASSLGNGDTEAFF.

The sample holds a few counts of this clone. The chain employs TRBV6-5 and TRBJ1-1, with 8 bases fitting TRBD1. CDR1 MNHEY and CDR2 SVGAGI come from the germline V gene. The length of the CDR3 is 16 residues. Trimming cost V 0 bases and J 1 base; bases outside gene matches: 4. This CDR3 is CASSYSPGTGNTEAFF. Written as DNA, the CDR3 is TGTGCCAGCAGTTACTCCCCAGGGACAGGGAACACTGAAGCTTTCTTT.

V is TRBV28 and J is TRBJ1-1; TRBD1 might be the D (6 bases). The germline V and J ends were trimmed by 6 bases and 6 bases, with 14 bases remaining between them. The CDR3 spans 13 residues. Germline assignment: CDR1 MDHEN and CDR2 SYDVKM. The DNA of the CDR3 is TGTGCCAGCAGAAGGGGGGGTCGACCTGAAGCTTTCTTT. This gives the protein CASRRGGRPEAFF.

The chain carries TRBV19 and TRBJ2-1; D ambiguous. Looked up from germline, CDR1 is LNHDA and CDR2 is SQIVND (reference sequence). Trimming pared 4 bases from V and 0 bases from J, leaving 7 bases between. The CDR3 spans 14 residues. This chain's CDR3 is CASSKVFSYNEQFF. The CDR3 DNA sequence: TGTGCCAGTAGTAAGGTTTTCTCCTACAATGAGCAGTTCTTC. Supplemented by reference TRBV19 and TRBJ2-1, the full variable domain reads DGGITQSPKYLFRKEGQNVTLSCEQNLNHDAMYWYRQDPGQGLRLIYYSQIVNDFQKGDIAEGYSVSREKKESFPLTVTSAQKNPTAFYLCASSKVFSYNEQFFGPGTRLTVL.

The chain joins TRBV19 to TRBJ2-7, with D perhaps matching TRBD2 (6 bases). This CDR3 region has 15 residues. In germline, CDR1 is LNHDA, CDR2 SQIVND (reference sequence). Between the trimmed V and J ends, which lost 3 bases and 3 bases, there was a span of 15 bases. CDR3 region: CASSMAGTGSYEQYF. The CDR3 DNA sequence: TGTGCCAGTAGTATGGCCGGGACTGGGAGCTACGAGCAGTACTTC.

The chain uses TRBV5-1 and TRBJ1-2; no definite D call. Trimming shortened V by 6 bases and J by 0 bases, and 12 bases separated the two germline ends. Germline V gene data show CDR1 as SGHRS and CDR2 as YFSETQ. CDR3 size: 14 residues. The CDR3 spells CASNTAGPNYGYTF. CDR3 coding DNA: TGCGCCAGCAATACGGCAGGCCCTAACTATGGCTACACCTTC.

The chain has TRBV28 and TRBJ1-4, with D hard to call. Germline lookup yields CDR1 MDHEN and CDR2 SYDVKM. The CDR3 totals 13 residues. Trimming took 4 bases from V and 7 from J, leaving 10 bases between them. CDR3 in DNA: TGTGCCAGCAGTTCCCCCCTGGGTGAAAAACTGTTTTTT. Protein sequence: CASSSPLGEKLFF.

The chain couples TRBV5-4 to TRBJ2-3; a possible D gene is TRBD2 (5 bases). This CDR3 comprises 14 residues. V lost 2 bases and J lost 6, with 13 bases in between. In germline, CDR1 is SGHNT, CDR2 YYREEE (reference sequence). In nucleotides, the CDR3 is TGTGCCAGCAGCTTAGCGGAGATGGGGGATACGCAGTATTTT. This codes for CASSLAEMGDTQYF.

This clone appeared once. The CDR3 coding sequence is TGTGCCAGTCGACGGACAGGGCAATTAAATGAAAAACTGTTTTTT. Protein: CASRRTGQLNEKLFF. V is TRBV19 and J is TRBJ1-4; TRBD1 matches at 8 bases. V trimming: 8 bases; J trimming: 5 bases; junction bases outside the gene matches: 10. This CDR3 spans 15 amino acids. The germline V gene has CDR1 LNHDA and CDR2 SQIVND (reference sequence).

This chain links TRBV28 with TRBJ1-5; TRBD1 aligns across 10 bases. The CDR3 extends over 22 amino acids. CDR1 is MDHEN, CDR2 SYDVKM, per germline. The V gene end was trimmed by 1 base and the J gene end by 1 base; junction bases not matched to a gene: 19. The DNA for the CDR3 is TGTGCCAGCAGTTTATATCAGTGGGCGAGAGACAGGGGGCGGGGGAGCAATCAGCCCCAGCATTTT. It specifies CASSLYQWARDRGRGSNQPQHF.

The CDR3 nucleotides read TGCGCCAGCAGCTTGGTGAGGGACAGGGTTGGGCAGACCCAGTACTTC. This encodes CASSLVRDRVGQTQYF. V gene TRBV5-1 combines with J gene TRBJ2-5; 9 bases fit TRBD1. There are 16 residues in the CDR3. V shed 0 bases and J 6 bases; nucleotides not matched to a gene: 9. Germline V gene data show CDR1 as SGHRS and CDR2 as YFSETQ.

The V gene is TRBV5-1, the J gene TRBJ2-1; D is unclear. V was cut by 0 bases and J by 6 bases, with 10 bases left in between. Looked up from germline, CDR1 is SGHRS and CDR2 is YFSETQ. The CDR3 extends over 14 amino acids. CDR3 in amino acids: CASSLGLETNEQFF. DNA for the CDR3: TGCGCCAGCAGCTTGGGTCTGGAGACCAATGAGCAGTTCTTC.

The rearrangement joins TRBV29-1 to TRBJ1-2; D is perhaps TRBD1 (6 bases). CDR1 is SQVTM and CDR2 is ANQGSEA in the germline V gene. V lost 7 bases to trimming and J lost 8 bases, with 17 bases between them. This CDR3 has 12 amino acids. CDR3 DNA: TGCAGCGGCTTACAGGGTCACCTAGGCTACACCTTC. This sequence encodes CSGLQGHLGYTF. Supplemented by reference TRBV29-1 and TRBJ1-2, the full variable domain reads SAVISQKPSRDICQRGTSLTIQCQVDSQVTMMFWYRQQPGQSLTLIATANQGSEATYESGFVIDKFPISRPNLTFSTLTVSNMSPEDSSIYLCSGLQGHLGYTFGSGTRLTVV.

V is TRBV11-2 and J is TRBJ2-5, with D possibly being TRBD2 (6 bases). The CDR3 totals 14 residues. Germline V gene lookup returns CDR1 SGHAT and CDR2 FQNNGV. V lost 5 bases and J 2 bases, leaving 12 bases between the germline ends. The CDR3, as DNA: TGTGCCAGCAGCCGAGGGAGCGGGCAAGAGACCCAGTACTTC. Amino acids: CASSRGSGQETQYF.

J is TRBJ2-2 and V is TRBV6-1, with D possibly being TRBD1 or TRBD2 (6 bases each). The V end was cut by 7 bases, the J end by 4 bases, with 16 bases between. From germline, CDR1 is MNHNS and CDR2 SASEGT. The CDR3 is 15 residues long. The CDR3 region has the DNA TGTGCCAGCAAGGGGGAGGTTTGGGGCACCGGGGAGCTGTTTTTT. Protein product: CASKGEVWGTGELFF.

The genes are TRBV6-6 and TRBJ1-5, with D tentatively TRBD1 (5 bases). The CDR3 contains 15 residues. Trimming stripped 2 bases from V and 3 bases from J, with 11 bases between. Germline V lookup: CDR1 MNHNY, CDR2 SVGAGI (reference sequence). The CDR3 protein is CASSYRRGANQPQHF. As DNA, the CDR3 is TGTGCCAGCAGTTACAGGCGTGGGGCCAATCAGCCCCAGCATTTT.

The rearrangement joins TRBV6-1 to TRBJ1-2; D is possibly TRBD1 (6 bases). The germline V gene encodes CDR1 MNHNS and CDR2 SASEGT. The CDR3 totals 18 residues. V lost 3 bases, J lost 4 bases, and 24 bases lay in between. The CDR3 sequence: CASSDAGGRDKAVYGYTF. In nucleotides, the CDR3 is TGTGCCAGCAGTGACGCTGGGGGCCGGGACAAGGCCGTCTATGGCTACACCTTC.